The sample holds a few counts of the clone carrying this T cell receptor beta chain. The antigen remains unidentified. The sample is drawn from a study of regulatory T cells in long-lasting Graves disease. Whole-study results and caveats: Fewer public clonotypes were shared by new patients (around 970) than by persistent patients (about 2,700). Persistent disease preferred TRBV28, TRBJ1-2 and TRBJ2-5; new disease, TRBV20-1 and TRBJ2-1.

This CDR3 region has 15 residues. Germline V gene lookup returns CDR1 MNHNS and CDR2 SASEGT. The junction had 8 bases not matched to a gene; V was cut back by 6 bases and J by 6 bases. Stated time point: persistent/refractory GD, antithyroid drugs over 5 years with positive TRAb. RNA isolated from PBMCs was used to make the TCR library. Building the TCR beta libraries relied on iRepertoire HTBI primers, and CDR3 regions underwent Arm-PCR. TCRdb analysed the multiplex PCR reads with MiXCR anew, one entry per CDR3 protein. The sample lists fewer than 450,000 distinct CDR3 sequences, roughly 20% seen once, with less than 25% in the top ten.

The source was peripheral blood mononuclear cells (PBMCs), collected when the disease was refractory, from a patient treated with antithyroid drugs. The TCR originated in a female donor with Graves disease. V usage is TRBV6-1 and J usage is TRBJ1-2; 12 bases are shared with TRBD1. Here the CDR3 reads CASRLTGQGANGYTF. The DNA for the CDR3 is TGTGCCAGCAGACTAACGGGACAGGGGGCTAATGGCTACACCTTC.